This entry concerns a single TCR beta chain. This sample was taken from a study of blood T cells in healthy people across ages. Primed by a sample-barcoded 5' primer and a J-beta primer mix, a second PCR proceeded for about 6 to 12 cycles. MiXCR, applied by TCRdb to the 5' RACE reads, yields one record per CDR3 protein. Among 800,000 or so distinct CDR3 sequences listed, around 25% were seen once. The CDR3 extends over 16 amino acids. Germline assignment: CDR1 LGHNA and CDR2 YSLEER. V lost 1 base and J lost 2, with 9 bases in between. Donation came from healthy Caucasian individuals in Russia who were aged 6 to 90. A further study also used this sample, focusing on T cells of mothers and their children.

The source material was blood. This rearrangement joins TRBV4-3 to TRBJ2-6; TRBD2 is a possible D gene (5 bases). The source is a boy under 18 in good health. The CDR3, as DNA: TGCGCCAGCAGCCAAGGCGGGCCGGCTGGGGCCAACGTCCTGACTTTC. Its translation is CASSQGGPAGANVLTF.